Each of the 27 T cell receptor beta chains below was sequenced from the same sample in a study of lymphopenia after photon versus proton radiotherapy (dated by TCRdb to about 2019). Libraries were prepared through the immunoSEQ multiplex PCR assay. Drawn from immuneACCESS, this table holds only the in-frame rearrangements with V and J called that TCRdb kept. Clones are partly lost; checked studies trace under half to an unresolved V gene and leave the rest unexplained. In all, the sample holds around 25,000 clones, and 84% of those were seen once. 24% of the sample rests with the top ten. Sequenced here: peripheral blood, sampled from a patient treated with photon-based radiotherapy. The receptors originated from a man aged 35 to 55 with gastric cancer.

DNA of the CDR3: TGTGCCAGCAGTTTAGCCGGCCCTGGAAACACCATATATTTT. As protein: CASSLAGPGNTIYF. The chain uses TRBV6-1 and TRBJ1-3, with D uncertain. V was clipped by 5 bases and J by 2 bases, with 10 bases between them. Germline V gene sequence: CDR1 MNHNS, CDR2 SASEGT. This CDR3 is 14 amino acids long.

The chain links TRBV7-9 to TRBJ1-5, with D perhaps TRBD1 (5 bases). Trimming took 3 bases from V and 4 from J, leaving 10 bases between them. This CDR3 is built from 14 residues. The germline V gene encodes CDR1 SEHNR and CDR2 FQNEAQ (reference sequence). CDR3 sequence: CASSLDTGNQPQHF. For the CDR3, the DNA is TGTGCCAGCAGCTTGGACACGGGGAATCAGCCCCAGCATTTT.

The chain has TRBV7-2 and TRBJ2-2, with D perhaps TRBD2 (7 bases). The CDR3 length is 18 residues. Per the germline V gene, CDR1 is SGHTA and CDR2 is FQGNSA. The V gene lost 4 bases and the J gene lost 0 bases, with 18 bases spanning the gap. The CDR3 loop reads CASSWGGSGTTNTGELFF. For the CDR3, the DNA is TGTGCCAGCAGCTGGGGGGGCAGCGGGACGACGAACACCGGGGAGCTGTTTTTT.

This clone was seen only a few times. This rearrangement joins TRBV25-1 to TRBJ1-5, with 9 bases aligning to TRBD1. Trimming at V came to 4 bases and at J to 2 bases, leaving 6 bases not matched to a gene. The CDR3 length is 16 residues. The germline CDR1 and CDR2 sequences are MGHDK and SYGVNS. CDR3: CASSGTGVGGNQPQHF. The CDR3 DNA reads TGTGCCAGCAGTGGGACAGGGGTAGGAGGCAATCAGCCCCAGCATTTT. Drawing the rest from reference TRBV25-1 and TRBJ1-5, the complete variable domain is EADIYQTPRYLVIGTGKKITLECSQTMGHDKMYWYQQDPGMELHLIHYSYGVNSTEKGDLSSESTVSRIRTEHFPLTLESARPSHTSQYLCASSGTGVGGNQPQHFGDGTRLSIL.

The CDR3 region has the DNA TGTGCCAGCAGCTTGAAACTTACCCAAGAGACCCAGTACTTC. Its protein is CASSLKLTQETQYF. The chain employs TRBV5-8 and TRBJ2-5; D remains ambiguous. Germline lookup yields CDR1 SGHTS and CDR2 YDEGEE. V lost 1 base, J lost 1 base, and 8 bases lay in between. This CDR3 has 14 amino acids.

This clone was detected a few times. This sample also contains other DNA sequences that code for the same CDR3. The chain carries TRBV7-9 and TRBJ1-5; D is unresolved. CDR3 length equals 12 residues. Deletions cut 1 base from V and 6 bases from J, with 4 bases between. In germline, CDR1 is SEHNR, CDR2 FQNEAQ (reference sequence). This chain's CDR3 is CASSLVGQPQHF. CDR3 sequence (DNA): TGTGCCAGCAGCTTAGTAGGTCAGCCCCAGCATTTT.

This sequence joins TRBV5-1 and TRBJ1-3; 10 bases fit TRBD1. Germline CDR1 is SGHRS and CDR2 is YFSETQ. V lost 0 bases to trimming and J lost 4 bases; unmatched junction nucleotides: 4. This CDR3 has 16 residues. The CDR3 sequence is CASSLGGTGVGNTIYF. The DNA for the CDR3 is TGCGCCAGCAGCTTGGGCGGGACAGGGGTCGGAAACACCATATATTTT.

The chain has TRBV6-4 and TRBJ1-5, with TRBD1 identical over 7 bases. V shed 3 bases, J shed 7 bases, and the junction held 6 bases outside the gene matches. CDR3 length: 14 amino acids. The germline gives CDR1 MRHNA, CDR2 SNTAGT. The CDR3 DNA follows: TGTGCCAGCAGTGAGGACAGGAGGAAACAGCCCCAGCATTTT. Amino acids: CASSEDRRKQPQHF.

A word on this clone: This is likely a read error, given that the CDR3 carries no conserved phenylalanine or tryptophan at its end. This chain uses TRBV7-8 with TRBJ1-2; D is undetermined. Looked up from germline, CDR1 is SGHVS and CDR2 is FQNEAQ. V lost 5 bases, J lost 1 base, and 11 bases lay in between. The CDR3 loop spans 14 amino acids. Here the CDR3 reads CASSNRAVNYGYTL. The DNA for the CDR3 is TGTGCCAGCAGCAACCGTGCGGTTAACTATGGCTACACCCTC.

CDR3 in amino acids: CASSESPQETQYF. CDR3 DNA: TGTGCCAGCAGTGAATCCCCTCAAGAGACCCAGTACTTC. V is TRBV2 and J is TRBJ2-5; no reliable D call. Trimming stripped 2 bases from V and 2 bases from J, with 6 bases between. This CDR3 has 13 residues. CDR1 and CDR2 (germline): SNHLY, FYNNEI.

This CDR3 is CASSTYSGNTIYF. The CDR3 DNA reads TGCGCCAGCAGCACGTACTCTGGAAACACCATATATTTT. The genes are TRBV10-1 and TRBJ1-3; D uncertain. V was pared by 6 bases and J by 0 bases, with 6 bases between. Per germline, CDR1 WNHNN and CDR2 SYGVQD (reference sequence). This CDR3 comprises 13 residues.

CDR3 nucleotide sequence: TGTGCCAGCAGCTTAGTTATTGGCGGCACAGATACGCAGTATTTT. Translation: CASSLVIGGTDTQYF. V gene TRBV11-3 combines with J gene TRBJ2-3; D is unresolved. The V end was cut by 1 base, the J end by 1 base, with 9 bases between. CDR1 is SGHNT, CDR2 YENEEA, per germline. CDR3 size: 15 residues.

This clone was detected a few times. J is TRBJ1-2 and V is TRBV10-3, with 7 positions matching TRBD1. The CDR3 contains 13 residues. Germline CDR1 and CDR2: ENHRY and SYGVKD. V shed 2 bases, J shed 10 bases, and the junction held 7 bases outside the gene matches. CDR3 sequence reads: CAISEEGGKDYTF. In DNA form, the CDR3 reads TGTGCCATCAGTGAGGAAGGGGGCAAGGACTACACCTTC.

V gene TRBV5-1 combines with J gene TRBJ1-2; D unclear. This CDR3 comprises 14 residues. Germline CDR1 SGHRS, CDR2 YFSETQ. Trimming took off 1 base at V and 4 bases at J, with 11 bases between the two ends. CDR3 amino acids: CASSLSAGFYGYTF. CDR3 nucleotide sequence: TGCGCCAGCAGCTTGTCGGCCGGATTCTATGGCTACACCTTC.

V is TRBV7-2 and J is TRBJ1-2, with 9 bases matching TRBD1. The CDR3 covers 13 residues. Germline loops: CDR1 SGHTA, CDR2 FQGNSA. The junction had 3 bases not matched to a gene; V was cut back by 5 bases and J by 5 bases. The CDR3 nucleotides are TGTGCCAGCAGCGCCGGGACAGGGTATGGCTACACCTTC. Its translation: CASSAGTGYGYTF.

DNA for the CDR3: TGTGCCGCAGGTGGGGGATTAGATCAGCCCCAGCATTTT. Residues: CAAGGGLDQPQHF. The chain combines TRBV30 with TRBJ1-5, with D maybe TRBD1 (5 bases). Germline V gives CDR1 GTSNPN, CDR2 SVGIG (reference sequence). Trimming stripped 8 bases from V and 5 bases from J, with 16 bases between. This CDR3 comprises 13 residues.

The J gene is TRBJ2-5, the V gene TRBV14; D remains unclear. V was trimmed by 0 bases and J by 5 bases, leaving 16 bases between them. This CDR3 comprises 16 residues. Per germline, CDR1 SGHDN and CDR2 FVKESK. For the CDR3, the DNA is TGTGCCAGCAGCCAAGACCCTCTTGACCAAGCGGAGACCCAGTACTTC. Encoded protein: CASSQDPLDQAETQYF.

The rearrangement joins TRBV2 to TRBJ1-2; 7 bases fit TRBD1. Germline loops: CDR1 SNHLY, CDR2 FYNNEI. The CDR3 contains 15 residues. J lost 3 bases, V lost 5 bases, and 9 bases had no gene match. The CDR3 DNA reads TGTGCCAGCAGTCGAGGGGGCGCTGGGGACTATGGCTACACCTTC. As protein: CASSRGGAGDYGYTF.

This chain joins TRBV4-3 and TRBJ2-6; D may be TRBD2 (6 bases). Germline assignment: CDR1 LGHNA and CDR2 YSLEER. The CDR3 covers 19 residues. Trimming took 4 bases from V and 0 from J, leaving 19 bases between them. The CDR3 DNA sequence: TGCGCCAGCAGCCCTGGCCGGGGACTCGACTACTCTGGGGCCAACGTCCTGACTTTC. Translating it yields CASSPGRGLDYSGANVLTF.

Note on this clone: The sample carries other DNA sequences with the same CDR3. This sequence joins TRBV4-3 and TRBJ1-1; perhaps TRBD1 as D (5 bases). The germline gives CDR1 LGHNA, CDR2 YSLEER. Trimming left V 4 bases short and J 0 bases short, with 6 bases between. The CDR3 totals 13 residues. CDR3 coding DNA: TGCGCCAGCAGCCGGGACTTGAACACTGAAGCTTTCTTT. This codes for CASSRDLNTEAFF.

The rearrangement links TRBV7-2 to TRBJ2-5, with a weak D call TRBD1 (6 bases). The CDR3 is 15 amino acids. V gave up 5 bases and J gave up 0 bases, with 13 bases separating them. The germline V gene encodes CDR1 SGHTA and CDR2 FQGNSA. The CDR3, as DNA: TGTGCCAGCAGCCAGGGGTCTACTAACCAAGAGACCCAGTACTTC. Its protein product is CASSQGSTNQETQYF.

This clone was observed a handful of times. The genes are TRBV6-5 and TRBJ1-3, with D tentatively TRBD1 (5 bases). The V and J ends lost 8 bases and 4 bases respectively, with 12 bases between them. Germline V gene data show CDR1 as MNHEY and CDR2 as SVGAGI. CDR3 length equals 13 residues. In nucleotides, the CDR3 is TGTGCCAGCGAGGGACCCCAGGGAAACACCATATATTTT. As protein: CASEGPQGNTIYF.

This clone was detected a few times. The chain is built from TRBV9 and TRBJ1-2, with a possible D match to TRBD1 (5 bases). Germline-derived CDR1 and CDR2 are SGDLS and YYNGEE. The CDR3 covers 16 residues. Trimming took 0 bases from V and 2 from J, leaving 14 bases between them. The CDR3 sequence: CASSVDTGRGNYGYTF. For the CDR3, the DNA is TGTGCCAGCAGCGTAGATACAGGCAGAGGAAACTATGGCTACACCTTC.

The J gene is TRBJ1-3, the V gene TRBV10-3; possibly TRBD1 for D (5 bases). Trimming took off 4 bases at V and 0 bases at J, with 10 bases between the two ends. There are 15 residues in the CDR3. Germline-derived CDR1 and CDR2 are ENHRY and SYGVKD. The CDR3 region has the DNA TGTGCCATCAGTGGCAGGGCTAGCTCTGGAAACACCATATATTTT. Its translation: CAISGRASSGNTIYF.

The chain combines TRBV19 with TRBJ2-2, with TRBD1 identical over 10 bases. This CDR3 contains 15 residues. Losses at the gene ends were 4 bases for V and 6 bases for J; bases not matched to a gene: 5. CDR1 and CDR2 (germline): LNHDA, SQIVND (reference sequence). CDR3 residues: CASSTGTGVAGELFF. CDR3 coding DNA: TGTGCCAGTAGTACCGGGACAGGGGTTGCCGGGGAGCTGTTTTTT.

The V and J genes are TRBV6-1 and TRBJ2-5, with D perhaps TRBD2 (6 bases). Germline assignment: CDR1 MNHNS and CDR2 SASEGT. This CDR3 has 13 residues. Trimming took off 7 bases at V and 4 bases at J, with 13 bases between the two ends. This chain's CDR3 is CASTAPGVETQYF. DNA of the CDR3: TGTGCCAGCACCGCCCCGGGGGTAGAGACCCAGTACTTC.

This clone qualifies as medium-sized. V gene TRBV9 combines with J gene TRBJ1-1; D is unclear. V was cut by 0 bases and J by 3 bases, with 9 bases left in between. CDR3 length: 14 amino acids. Germline CDR1 and CDR2: SGDLS and YYNGEE. In nucleotides, the CDR3 is TGTGCCAGCAGCGTAGTAGAAGACTACACTGAAGCTTTCTTT. The encoded protein is CASSVVEDYTEAFF.